The next 25 T cell receptor beta chains were all read from a single sample in a study of cytomegalovirus exposure and HLA in healthy donors (dated by TCRdb to about 2017). Library preparation used the immunoSEQ multiplex PCR assay. For the multiplex PCR, a mixture combining 60 forward primers for TCR Vbeta segments and 13 reverse primers for TCR Jbeta segments was used. As stored in TCRdb, this immuneACCESS dataset retains in-frame rearrangements with V and J assigned. A fraction of the clones does not appear; measured against another copy, unresolved V genes explain less than half of the discrepancy, and the remainder lacks a known reason. The sample yields 150,000 to 200,000 clones; 78% were counted once. The ten largest account for under 7% of the sample. What was sequenced was PBMCs. These receptors were obtained from a woman younger than 45 in good health and CMV-seropositive.

This clone was seen a handful of times. CDR3 amino acids: CASSIAGDGYTF. The CDR3 nucleotides are TGTGCCAGTAGTATAGCCGGAGATGGCTACACCTTC. The V call is TRBV19, the J call TRBJ1-2; D not resolved. CDR1 LNHDA and CDR2 SQIVND come from the germline V gene (reference sequence). Trimming left V 1 base short and J 6 bases short, with 6 bases between. The CDR3 covers 12 residues.

V usage is TRBV7-3 and J usage is TRBJ2-1; D possibly corresponds to TRBD2 (7 bases). The V gene lost 7 bases and the J gene lost 6 bases, with 19 bases spanning the gap. This CDR3 spans 15 amino acids. CDR1 is SGHTA, CDR2 FQGTGA, per germline. CDR3 protein: CASTPGAGEGNEQFF. CDR3 bases: TGTGCCAGCACCCCAGGGGCGGGGGAGGGCAATGAGCAGTTCTTC.

The rearrangement joins TRBV28 to TRBJ2-6; unclear D gene. The V gene's germline CDR1 is MDHEN and CDR2 SYDVKM. V shed 3 bases and J shed 3 bases, with 12 bases lying between them. This CDR3 is 16 amino acids long. The CDR3 region has the DNA TGTGCCAGCAGTTTTAACTGGGCTGGTGGGGCCAACGTCCTGACTTTC. Translated: CASSFNWAGGANVLTF.

This clone occurred a few times. This chain joins TRBV27 and TRBJ2-5; D might be TRBD1 (6 bases). The length of the CDR3 is 14 residues. Trimming pared 5 bases from V and 11 bases from J, leaving 21 bases between. In germline, CDR1 is MNHEY, CDR2 SMNVEV (reference sequence). CDR3 bases: TGTGCCAGCAGTCGGTCTGAACAGGGCGTTCGGCAGTACTTC. Its protein product is CASSRSEQGVRQYF.

V gene TRBV19 combines with J gene TRBJ1-1; D call uncertain. This CDR3 is built from 14 residues. Trimming left V 8 bases short and J 4 bases short, with 17 bases between. Germline V CDR1 and CDR2: LNHDA, SQIVND (reference sequence). The CDR3 loop reads CASAGTREGTEAFF. CDR3 bases: TGTGCCAGTGCAGGTACTCGGGAAGGCACTGAAGCTTTCTTT.

In this sample, this clone turned up once. The chain couples TRBV7-8 to TRBJ1-6, with 8 positions matching TRBD1. V trimming: 8 bases; J trimming: 13 bases; junction bases outside the gene matches: 13. Germline V gene sequence: CDR1 SGHVS, CDR2 FQNEAQ. This CDR3 contains 14 residues. The CDR3 DNA reads as TGTGCCAGCGGGTTCGACAGGGGAACAAATCCCCTCCACTTT. Protein: CASGFDRGTNPLHF.

This clone appeared a few times. The rearrangement links TRBV19 to TRBJ2-7; D might be TRBD1 (5 bases). Germline V gene lookup returns CDR1 LNHDA and CDR2 SQIVND (reference sequence). The CDR3 is made up of 14 amino acids. Trimming shortened V by 3 bases and J by 6 bases, and 15 bases separated the two germline ends. CDR3: CASSIRQPVVEQYF. CDR3 nucleotides: TGTGCCAGTAGTATCCGACAGCCCGTTGTCGAGCAGTACTTC.

This chain links TRBV28 with TRBJ1-1; no definite D call. The germline gives CDR1 MDHEN, CDR2 SYDVKM. V was trimmed by 5 bases and J by 1 base, leaving 14 bases between them. The CDR3 has 15 amino acids. CDR3 in amino acids: CASSVYFHKNTEAFF. CDR3 nucleotides: TGTGCCAGCAGTGTTTATTTCCACAAGAACACTGAAGCTTTCTTT.

The chain carries TRBV18 and TRBJ1-2; 7 bases map to TRBD1. CDR3 length equals 13 residues. The junction had 0 bases not matched to a gene; V was cut back by 3 bases and J by 2 bases. Germline loops: CDR1 KGHSH, CDR2 LQKENI. The DNA of the CDR3 is TGTGCCAGCTCACCGACAGGGAACTATGGCTACACCTTC. It codes for CASSPTGNYGYTF.

The genes are TRBV5-1 and TRBJ2-5; D gene uncertain. Germline V gives CDR1 SGHRS, CDR2 YFSETQ. This CDR3 comprises 12 residues. V was trimmed by 5 bases and J by 11 bases, leaving 16 bases between them. The CDR3 coding sequence is TGCGCCAGCAGTCCCTTAGGAGAAAAGCAGTACTTC. Translating it yields CASSPLGEKQYF. Together with reference TRBV5-1 and TRBJ2-5, the CDR3 gives the full variable domain: KAGVTQTPRYLIKTRGQQVTLSCSPISGHRSVSWYQQTPGQGLQFLFEYFSETQRNKGNFPGRFSGRQFSNSRSEMNVSTLELGDSALYLCASSPLGEKQYFGPGTRLLVL.

The chain combines TRBV29-1 with TRBJ2-7; weak D call: TRBD1 (6 bases). The CDR3 is made up of 17 amino acids. The V gene lost 5 bases and the J gene lost 0 bases, with 23 bases spanning the gap. Germline V CDR1 and CDR2: SQVTM, ANQGSEA. This CDR3 is CSVLGAADLESSYEQYF. CDR3 DNA sequence: TGCAGCGTTTTGGGGGCCGCAGATTTAGAGAGCTCCTACGAGCAGTACTTC.

The chain carries TRBV4-2 and TRBJ2-2; 10 bases are a match to TRBD2. The germline V gene encodes CDR1 LGHNA and CDR2 YNFKEQ. The CDR3 is made up of 17 amino acids. The V gene end was trimmed by 4 bases and the J gene end by 2 bases; junction bases not matched to a gene: 7. DNA of the CDR3: TGTGCCAGCAGCCCCTTAGGACTAGCGGAAAACACCGGGGAGCTGTTTTTT. Its translation: CASSPLGLAENTGELFF.

The J gene is TRBJ1-6, the V gene TRBV10-3; 7 positions agree with TRBD1. V dropped 5 bases and J dropped 0; count of bases not matched to a gene: 13. The CDR3 is 19 amino acids. The germline CDR1 and CDR2 sequences are ENHRY and SYGVKD. CDR3 protein: CAISRTGAMMSSYNSPLHF. The CDR3 DNA sequence: TGTGCCATCAGTCGTACAGGGGCGATGATGAGCTCCTATAATTCACCCCTCCACTTT.

This clone was detected only a few times. This chain links TRBV7-3 with TRBJ2-1; possibly TRBD1 for D (6 bases). The V gene lost 5 bases and the J gene lost 9 bases, with 20 bases spanning the gap. The CDR3 contains 15 residues. The germline V gene has CDR1 SGHTA and CDR2 FQGTGA. The CDR3 nucleotides are TGTGCCAGCAGCAAGGACAGTGAGAGAGGGGGTGAGCAGTTCTTC. Translating gives CASSKDSERGGEQFF.

This clone was observed a few times. The genes are TRBV28 and TRBJ2-3; TRBD1 matches 12 bases. V lost 3 bases and J lost 4; bases outside the gene matches: 5. There are 16 residues in the CDR3. Germline assignment: CDR1 MDHEN and CDR2 SYDVKM. The CDR3: CASSLFRDRGPDTQYF. The DNA for the CDR3 is TGTGCCAGCAGTTTGTTCAGGGACAGGGGGCCAGATACGCAGTATTTT.

V is TRBV6-1 and J is TRBJ1-2; D is undetermined. Between the trimmed V and J ends, which lost 7 bases and 2 bases, there was a span of 11 bases. The CDR3 runs 13 residues. Germline V gene data show CDR1 as MNHNS and CDR2 as SASEGT. In DNA form, the CDR3 reads TGTGCCAGCATCGGGGAGGTAAACTATGGCTACACCTTC. Residues: CASIGEVNYGYTF.

The count of this clone is one. The chain is built from TRBV11-2 and TRBJ2-7, with 7 bases identical to TRBD1. The CDR3 is 15 residues long. The germline V gene encodes CDR1 SGHAT and CDR2 FQNNGV. Unmatched junction bases numbered 9, after V lost 5 bases and J lost 2 bases. The CDR3 sequence: CASSTSTGQAYEQYF. The CDR3 DNA reads as TGTGCCAGCAGCACGTCGACAGGGCAAGCCTACGAGCAGTACTTC.

The chain has TRBV7-8 and TRBJ1-5; tentative D call: TRBD1 (6 bases). V shed 3 bases and J shed 4 bases, with 13 bases lying between them. The germline gives CDR1 SGHVS, CDR2 FQNEAQ. The CDR3 is 15 residues long. CDR3 nucleotides: TGTGCCAGCAGCTTGGACGGACAGAAGAATCAGCCCCAGCATTTT. This encodes CASSLDGQKNQPQHF.

This clone was observed once. The chain joins TRBV15 to TRBJ1-5; 9 bases match TRBD1. The CDR3 contains 14 residues. Looked up from germline, CDR1 is LNHNV and CDR2 is YYDKDF (reference sequence). J lost 7 bases, V lost 7 bases, and 8 bases had no gene match. CDR3 sequence (DNA): TGTGCCACCACCTCCGGGACAGGGTACCAGCCCCAGCATTTT. It specifies CATTSGTGYQPQHF.

V gene TRBV19 combines with J gene TRBJ1-5, with a weak D call TRBD1 (6 bases). Germline V gene data show CDR1 as LNHDA and CDR2 as SQIVND (reference sequence). The CDR3 has 15 amino acids. V was trimmed by 6 bases and J by 0 bases, leaving 12 bases between them. In DNA form, the CDR3 reads TGTGCCAGTAGAGTTGACAGGTCTAGCAATCAGCCCCAGCATTTT. As protein: CASRVDRSSNQPQHF.

This clone appeared a single time. The chain uses TRBV5-6 and TRBJ2-5; 7 nucleotides line up with TRBD2. This CDR3 has 14 residues. Germline assignment: CDR1 SGHDT and CDR2 YYEEEE. V dropped 1 base and J dropped 2; count of bases not matched to a gene: 2. The CDR3 nucleotides read TGTGCCAGCAGCTTGAGGACTAGTCAAGAGACCCAGTACTTC. It encodes CASSLRTSQETQYF.

The chain carries TRBV13 and TRBJ2-5; D possibly corresponds to TRBD1 (5 bases). The J call could be wrong; TRBJ2-7 is a better fit for the DNA end. The germline gives CDR1 PRHDT, CDR2 FYEKMQ (reference sequence). The length of the CDR3 is 14 residues. DNA for the CDR3: TGTGCCAGCGGATACCAGGGTAGGACGGGCGAGCAGTACTTC. Translation gives CASGYQGRTGEQYF.

The chain employs TRBV6-6 and TRBJ1-1, with D unresolved. The CDR3 has 12 amino acids. V was trimmed by 4 bases and J by 8 bases, leaving 11 bases between them. Germline V gene data show CDR1 as MNHNY and CDR2 as SVGAGI (reference sequence). CDR3 nucleotide sequence: TGTGCCAGCAGTTTCCAGGCGGGGGAAGCTTTCTTT. This translates into CASSFQAGEAFF.

The chain recombines TRBV28 with TRBJ2-3, with 10 bases aligning to TRBD1. The CDR3 is 13 residues long. CDR1 and CDR2 from the germline V gene are MDHEN and SYDVKM. J lost 2 bases, V lost 9 bases, and 2 bases had no gene match. CDR3: CASRQGATDTQYF. The DNA for the CDR3 is TGTGCCAGTCGACAGGGGGCCACAGATACGCAGTATTTT.

J is TRBJ2-7 and V is TRBV11-2; a weak D match, TRBD2 (5 bases). The germline V gene has CDR1 SGHAT and CDR2 FQNNGV. The CDR3 has 14 amino acids. The V end was cut by 1 base, the J end by 3 bases, with 10 bases between. The CDR3 sequence: CASSLGVRVYEQYF. CDR3 DNA: TGTGCCAGCAGCTTAGGGGTGAGGGTCTACGAGCAGTACTTC.